This TCR beta chain appears in the sequencing data of a study of regulatory T cells in long-lasting Graves disease. Study-level points and caveats: Graves' patients with persistent disease showed TCR diversity lower than patients newly diagnosed.

Germline V lookup: CDR1 DFQATT, CDR2 SNEGSKA (reference sequence). The ends lost 1 base at V and 4 bases at J; junction bases unmatched: 10. The CDR3 runs to 15 residues. Time point denoted: newly diagnosed GD, antithyroid drugs for less than 3 months. Scientists built the TCR library using RNA that was extracted from PBMCs. This clonotype was seen ten or more times. The antigen is undetermined. Construction of the TCR beta libraries employed iRepertoire HTBI primers in conjunction with Arm-PCR of CDR3 regions. Each CDR3 protein gets one entry after TCRdb re-called the multiplex PCR reads with MiXCR. The sample includes hundreds of thousands of distinct CDR3 sequences, around 16% of them seen just once.

The J gene is TRBJ2-7, the V gene TRBV20-1; 7 bases are shared with TRBD1. The sequences come from peripheral blood mononuclear cells (PBMCs), collected at new diagnosis, from a patient treated with antithyroid drugs. The receptor's source is a female donor with Graves disease. Written as DNA, the CDR3 is TGCAGTGCTAGAGTACCGGGACAGAAGCTTTACGAGCAGTACTTC. Protein: CSARVPGQKLYEQYF.